The text below deals with one T cell receptor (beta chain). Its antigen is unidentified. The data were taken from a study of PD-1 blockade in classical Hodgkin lymphoma. The table came from immunoSEQ multiplex PCR; TCRdb's copy has only in-frame clones and leaves some out. This table holds around 25,000 clones, 80% found once. All the patients suffered relapse after autologous stem cell transplantation, and brentuximab vedotin exposure differed. Regarding the study as a whole: Complete responders' diversity at baseline resembled that of newly diagnosed patients. Compared with baseline, CD4+ but not CD8+ TCR diversity had risen significantly by C4D1.

This sequence originates from a human donor with classical Hodgkin lymphoma. The source material was peripheral blood mononuclear cells (PBMCs), sampled at baseline.

This CDR3 reads CSATMTETQYF. Written as DNA, the CDR3 is TGCAGCGCCACGATGACGGAGACCCAGTACTTC. The rearrangement joins TRBV29-1 to TRBJ2-5; D is unclear. The length of the CDR3 is 11 residues. Germline assignment: CDR1 SQVTM and CDR2 ANQGSEA. V was shortened by 7 bases and J by 5 bases, with 11 bases between the two germline ends.